The sequence of this T cell receptor beta chain was determined in a study of blood T cell repertoires in COVID-19. Sequenced by immunoSEQ multiplex PCR; TCRdb stores in-frame clones only, minus some. The sample carries 150,000 to 200,000 clones, about 85% recorded once. The sequence was obtained from a human donor with acute or convalescent COVID-19. The donor label of this sample is uncertain. The material sequenced was peripheral blood.

The CDR3 nucleotides read TGTGCCAGCAGCTCCCGCCAAGCCCCGCAGTATTTT. Translating gives CASSSRQAPQYF. The chain couples TRBV7-9 to TRBJ2-3; D ambiguous. Trimming took 4 bases from V and 10 from J, leaving 12 bases between them. The CDR3 has 12 residues. Germline CDR1 and CDR2: SEHNR and FQNEAQ (reference sequence).